This T cell receptor beta chain was recorded in a study of blood T cells in healthy people across ages. Study-level points and caveats: Age advanced and TCR beta diversity per million T cells fell, roughly linearly.

There are 15 residues in the CDR3. Germline-derived CDR1 and CDR2 are MNHEY and SMNVEV (reference sequence). V lost 7 bases to trimming and J lost 6 bases; unmatched junction nucleotides: 5. This clonotype was observed a few times. Antigen: not known. Using a J-beta primer mix together with a sample-barcoded 5' primer, a second PCR was run for roughly 7 to 12 cycles. TCRdb recomputed calls from the 5' RACE reads with MiXCR, one row per CDR3 protein. The sample includes hundreds of thousands of distinct CDR3 sequences, under 30% of them seen just once. With each sample, at least 5 micrograms of total RNA were extracted. These data are also associated with another study on T cells of mothers and their children. This second study says: Three healthy Caucasian mothers and their six children were the donors. According to the study, all extracted RNA entered cDNA synthesis at roughly 1.5 ug per 15 ul.

V and J are TRBV27 and TRBJ2-1, with TRBD2 matching 14 bases. This TCR derives from a boy between 5 and 17 years old in good health. Material: blood. The CDR3 is CASTTGTSGSNEQFF. DNA for the CDR3: TGTGCCAGCACCACCGGGACTAGCGGGAGCAATGAGCAGTTCTTC.